Below are 12 T cell receptor beta chains sequenced from a single sample in a study of T cells in tumors and immune-related adverse events. Only in-frame clones appear in the TCRdb table, and some are missing; sequencing was by immunoSEQ multiplex PCR. The sample includes 7,900 or so clones, around 94% of them seen just once. The sample consisted of lymph node tissue, taken from a patient treated with anti-PD-1 therapy. The receptors derive from a female donor with metastatic renal cell carcinoma.

This chain connects TRBV11-2 to TRBJ1-1; 7 positions match TRBD1. With 0 bases clipped from V and 5 bases from J, the junction kept 9 bases outside the gene matches. There are 16 residues in the CDR3. Per the germline V gene, CDR1 is SGHAT and CDR2 is FQNNGV. The CDR3 spells CASSLDGRGLRTEAFF. CDR3 sequence (DNA): TGTGCCAGCAGCTTAGATGGAAGGGGGCTCAGAACTGAAGCTTTCTTT.

The rearrangement joins TRBV18 to TRBJ2-3; 12 positions match TRBD2. The CDR3 has 16 amino acids. Germline CDR1 reads KGHSH; CDR2 reads LQKENI. V lost 2 bases and J lost 2; bases outside the gene matches: 2. The CDR3 DNA follows: TGTGCCAGCTCACCAACTAGCGGGGGGAACACAGATACGCAGTATTTT. Amino acids: CASSPTSGGNTDTQYF.

This chain uses TRBV6-5 with TRBJ2-3, with a possible D match to TRBD2 (5 bases). CDR3 length: 14 residues. Trimming removed 5 bases at V and 7 bases at J, with 16 bases between. The germline gives CDR1 MNHEY, CDR2 SVGAGI. The CDR3 region is CASSPTRPGNTQYF. The CDR3 coding sequence is TGTGCCAGCAGTCCCACCCGTCCCGGGAATACGCAGTATTTT.

This chain joins TRBV19 and TRBJ2-1, with 9 bases aligning to TRBD1. V gave up 3 bases and J gave up 7 bases; unmatched junction bases: 4. This CDR3 comprises 14 residues. The V gene's germline CDR1 is LNHDA and CDR2 SQIVND (reference sequence). The CDR3, as DNA: TGTGCCAGTAGTATTACAGGGGGCTCGAATGAGCAGTTCTTC. Its protein product is CASSITGGSNEQFF. Full variable domain (outside the CDR3, taken from reference TRBV19 and TRBJ2-1): DGGITQSPKYLFRKEGQNVTLSCEQNLNHDAMYWYRQDPGQGLRLIYYSQIVNDFQKGDIAEGYSVSREKKESFPLTVTSAQKNPTAFYLCASSITGGSNEQFFGPGTRLTVL.

The chain combines TRBV19 with TRBJ1-2; D uncertain. V was pared by 3 bases and J by 7 bases, with 12 bases between. The CDR3 covers 13 residues. Germline CDR1 is LNHDA and CDR2 is SQIVND (reference sequence). CDR3 region: CASSMAELSGYTF. The CDR3 DNA reads TGTGCCAGTAGTATGGCTGAGTTAAGTGGCTACACCTTC.

The genes are TRBV11-3 and TRBJ2-1, with D maybe TRBD2 (5 bases). Looked up from germline, CDR1 is SGHNT and CDR2 is YENEEA. The V and J ends lost 2 bases and 1 base respectively, with 21 bases between them. The CDR3 sequence is 19 residues long. CDR3 bases: TGTGCCAGCAGCTTATTCCACGCGTTTGGCCCGGGATCCTACAATGAGCAGTTCTTC. It encodes CASSLFHAFGPGSYNEQFF.

V gene TRBV4-2 combines with J gene TRBJ2-4, with 9 bases matching TRBD2. V shed 1 base and J 5 bases; nucleotides not matched to a gene: 12. The CDR3 has 18 residues. Germline CDR1 is LGHNA and CDR2 is YNFKEQ. The CDR3 sequence is CASSQGVSGGRRENIQYF. DNA of the CDR3: TGTGCCAGCAGCCAAGGGGTTAGCGGGGGCCGGAGGGAAAACATTCAGTACTTC.

This clone came up once. This chain connects TRBV28 to TRBJ1-1, with D possibly matching TRBD1 (6 bases). Deletions cut 6 bases from V and 7 bases from J, with 12 bases between. CDR1 is MDHEN, CDR2 SYDVKM, per germline. The CDR3 loop spans 12 amino acids. The CDR3 protein is CASSLSRGEAFF. CDR3 nucleotide sequence: TGTGCCAGCAGCCTGTCCAGGGGTGAAGCTTTCTTT.

V is TRBV19 and J is TRBJ1-2; weak D call: TRBD1 (5 bases). This CDR3 contains 13 residues. Trimming took off 5 bases at V and 8 bases at J, with 15 bases between the two ends. CDR1 and CDR2 from the germline V gene are LNHDA and SQIVND (reference sequence). The CDR3 nucleotides read TGTGCCAGTAGTCAAGACAGCTGGGGGGGCTACACCTTC. Translating it yields CASSQDSWGGYTF.

The chain recombines TRBV2 with TRBJ2-2, with 11 positions matching TRBD2. This CDR3 has 16 amino acids. Germline CDR1 reads SNHLY; CDR2 reads FYNNEI. The trim removed 6 bases at V and 4 bases at J, leaving 7 bases unmatched. The CDR3 nucleotides read TGTGCCAGCAGGACCCTCGGACTAGCGGGCACCGGGGAGCTGTTTTTT. Its translation: CASRTLGLAGTGELFF. Supplemented by reference TRBV2 and TRBJ2-2, the full variable domain reads EPEVTQTPSHQVTQMGQEVILRCVPISNHLYFYWYRQILGQKVEFLVSFYNNEISEKSEIFDDQFSVERPDGSNFTLKIRSTKLEDSAMYFCASRTLGLAGTGELFFGEGSRLTVL.

This sequence joins TRBV6-5 and TRBJ2-2; D gene uncertain. The germline V and J ends were trimmed by 6 bases and 0 bases, with 5 bases remaining between them. Germline assignment: CDR1 MNHEY and CDR2 SVGAGI. This CDR3 has 13 amino acids. The CDR3 region is CASSPTNTGELFF. Written as DNA, the CDR3 is TGTGCCAGCAGCCCAACGAACACCGGGGAGCTGTTTTTT.

The chain couples TRBV27 to TRBJ2-1; 10 bases agree with TRBD2. The CDR3 has 16 residues. V lost 7 bases, J lost 6 bases, and 12 bases stayed unmatched. The V gene's germline CDR1 is MNHEY and CDR2 SMNVEV (reference sequence). The CDR3 protein is CASILDPSGSINEQFF. As DNA, the CDR3 is TGTGCCAGCATCCTGGATCCTAGCGGGAGCATCAATGAGCAGTTCTTC.